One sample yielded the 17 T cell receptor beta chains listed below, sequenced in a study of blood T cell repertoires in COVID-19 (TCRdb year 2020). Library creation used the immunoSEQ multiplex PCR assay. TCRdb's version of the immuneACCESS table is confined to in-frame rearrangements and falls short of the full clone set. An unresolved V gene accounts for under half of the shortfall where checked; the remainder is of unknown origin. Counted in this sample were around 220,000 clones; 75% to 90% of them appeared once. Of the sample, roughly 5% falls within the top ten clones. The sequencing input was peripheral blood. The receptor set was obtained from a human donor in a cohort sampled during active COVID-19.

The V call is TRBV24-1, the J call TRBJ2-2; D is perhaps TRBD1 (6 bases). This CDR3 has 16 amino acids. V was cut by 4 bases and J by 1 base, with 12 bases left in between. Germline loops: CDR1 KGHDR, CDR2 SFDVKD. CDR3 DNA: TGTGCCACCAGTGAGACGACAGGAATGAACACCGGGGAGCTGTTTTTT. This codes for CATSETTGMNTGELFF.

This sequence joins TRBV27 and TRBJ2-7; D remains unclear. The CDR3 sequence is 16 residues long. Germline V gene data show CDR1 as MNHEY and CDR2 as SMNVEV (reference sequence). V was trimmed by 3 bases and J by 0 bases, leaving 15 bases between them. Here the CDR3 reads CASSFLAPSDSYEQYF. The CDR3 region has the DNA TGTGCCAGCAGTTTCCTTGCACCTAGTGACTCCTACGAGCAGTACTTC.

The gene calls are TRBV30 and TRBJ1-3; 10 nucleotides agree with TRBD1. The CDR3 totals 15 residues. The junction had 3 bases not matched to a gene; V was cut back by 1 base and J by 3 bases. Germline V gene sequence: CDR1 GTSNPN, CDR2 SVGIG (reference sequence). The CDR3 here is CAWSEGQGRGNTIYF. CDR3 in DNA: TGTGCCTGGAGTGAGGGACAGGGGCGTGGAAACACCATATATTTT. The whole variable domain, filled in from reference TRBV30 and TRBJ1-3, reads SQTIHQWPATLVQPVGSPLSLECTVEGTSNPNLYWYRQAAGRGLQLLFYSVGIGQISSEVPQNLSASRPQDRQFILSSKKLLLSDSGFYLCAWSEGQGRGNTIYFGEGSWLTVV.

The CDR3 DNA is TGTGCCACCAGTCGAGACAGCCCAAACACTGAAGCTTTCTTT. This translates into CATSRDSPNTEAFF. The chain is built from TRBV24-1 and TRBJ1-1, with TRBD1 as a possible D gene (5 bases). Germline assignment: CDR1 KGHDR and CDR2 SFDVKD. The length of the CDR3 is 14 residues. Between the trimmed V and J ends, which lost 6 bases and 2 bases, there was a span of 12 bases.

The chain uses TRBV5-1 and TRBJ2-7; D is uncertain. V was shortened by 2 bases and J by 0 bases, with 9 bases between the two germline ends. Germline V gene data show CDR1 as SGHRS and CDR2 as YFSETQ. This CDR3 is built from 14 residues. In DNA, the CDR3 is TGCGCCAGCAGCTTAAGTGCAGGCTCCTACGAGCAGTACTTC. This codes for CASSLSAGSYEQYF.

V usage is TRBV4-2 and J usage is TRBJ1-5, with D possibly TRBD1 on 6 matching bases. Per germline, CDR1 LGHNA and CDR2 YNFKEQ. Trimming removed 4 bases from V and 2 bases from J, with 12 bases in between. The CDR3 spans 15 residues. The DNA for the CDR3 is TGTGCCAGCAGCCCACAGGGTACTGGCAATCAGCCCCAGCATTTT. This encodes CASSPQGTGNQPQHF.

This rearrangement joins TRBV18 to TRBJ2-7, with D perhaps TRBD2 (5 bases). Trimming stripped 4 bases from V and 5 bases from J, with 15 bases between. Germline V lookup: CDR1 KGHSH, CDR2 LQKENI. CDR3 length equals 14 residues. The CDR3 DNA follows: TGTGCCAGCTCACGGGTCACTAGAGGCGACGAGCAGTACTTC. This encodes CASSRVTRGDEQYF.

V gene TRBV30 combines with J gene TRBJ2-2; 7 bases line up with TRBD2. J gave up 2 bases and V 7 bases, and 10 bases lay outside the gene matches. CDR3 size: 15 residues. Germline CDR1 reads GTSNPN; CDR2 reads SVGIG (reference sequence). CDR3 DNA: TGTGCCTCCCCTACCGCGGGGGTTAACACCGGGGAGCTGTTTTTT. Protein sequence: CASPTAGVNTGELFF.

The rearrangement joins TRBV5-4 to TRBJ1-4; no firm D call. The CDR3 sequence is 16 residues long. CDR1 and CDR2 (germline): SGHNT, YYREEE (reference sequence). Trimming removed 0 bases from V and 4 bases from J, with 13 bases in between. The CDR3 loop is CASSLAGLTGNEKLFF. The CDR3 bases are TGTGCCAGCAGCTTGGCAGGACTGACCGGTAATGAAAAACTGTTTTTT.

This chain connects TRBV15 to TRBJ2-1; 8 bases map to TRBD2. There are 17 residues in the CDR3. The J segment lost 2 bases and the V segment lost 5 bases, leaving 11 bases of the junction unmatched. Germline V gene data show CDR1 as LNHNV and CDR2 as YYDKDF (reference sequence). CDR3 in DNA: TGTGCCACCAGCTCCCGGCTTCTTAGCGGGACCTACAATGAGCAGTTCTTC. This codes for CATSSRLLSGTYNEQFF.

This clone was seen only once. CDR3 DNA: TGTGCCAGCAGCTTAAAGGGGGCTCAGGGCTACACCTTC. Encoded protein: CASSLKGAQGYTF. The chain recombines TRBV7-2 with TRBJ1-2; TRBD1 matches 7 bases. The germline V gene has CDR1 SGHTA and CDR2 FQGNSA. This CDR3 has 13 amino acids. J was trimmed by 8 bases and V by 2 bases; bases with no gene match: 5.

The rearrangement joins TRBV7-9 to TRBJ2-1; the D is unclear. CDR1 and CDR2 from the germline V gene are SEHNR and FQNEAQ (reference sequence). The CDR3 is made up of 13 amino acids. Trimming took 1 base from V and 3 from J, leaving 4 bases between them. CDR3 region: CASSLGLYNEQFF. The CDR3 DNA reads TGTGCCAGCAGCTTAGGGCTCTACAATGAGCAGTTCTTC.

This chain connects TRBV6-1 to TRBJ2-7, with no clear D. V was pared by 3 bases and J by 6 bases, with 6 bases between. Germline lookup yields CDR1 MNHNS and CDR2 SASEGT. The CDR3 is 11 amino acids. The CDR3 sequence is CASSDPREQYF. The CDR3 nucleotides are TGTGCCAGCAGTGACCCCCGCGAGCAGTACTTC.

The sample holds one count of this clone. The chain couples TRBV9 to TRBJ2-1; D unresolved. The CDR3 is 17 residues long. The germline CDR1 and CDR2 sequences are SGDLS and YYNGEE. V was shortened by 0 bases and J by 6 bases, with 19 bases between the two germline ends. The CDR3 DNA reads TGTGCCAGCAGCGTAGAAGAGGTCCCTGAAGCTTCCAATGAGCAGTTCTTC. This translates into CASSVEEVPEASNEQFF.

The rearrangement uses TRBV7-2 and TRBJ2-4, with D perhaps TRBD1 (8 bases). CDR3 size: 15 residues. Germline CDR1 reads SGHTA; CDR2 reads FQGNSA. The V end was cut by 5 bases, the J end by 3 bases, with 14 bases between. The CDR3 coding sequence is TGTGCCAGCAGCCCAGGGGGCGGGGGCAAAAACATTCAGTACTTC. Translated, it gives CASSPGGGGKNIQYF. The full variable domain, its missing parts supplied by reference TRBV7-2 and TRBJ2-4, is GAGVSQSPSNKVTEKGKDVELRCDPISGHTALYWYRQSLGQGLEFLIYFQGNSAPDKSGLPSDRFSAERTGGSVSTLTIQRTQQEDSAVYLCASSPGGGGKNIQYFGAGTRLSVL.

CDR3: CASSPGGANNSPLHF. The CDR3 region has the DNA TGTGCCAGCAGCCCCGGAGGGGCGAATAATTCACCCCTCCACTTT. The chain is built from TRBV2 and TRBJ1-6, with a possible D match to TRBD1 (5 bases). CDR1 and CDR2 from the germline V gene are SNHLY and FYNNEI. Between the trimmed V and J ends, which lost 6 bases and 5 bases, there was a span of 14 bases. This CDR3 comprises 15 residues.

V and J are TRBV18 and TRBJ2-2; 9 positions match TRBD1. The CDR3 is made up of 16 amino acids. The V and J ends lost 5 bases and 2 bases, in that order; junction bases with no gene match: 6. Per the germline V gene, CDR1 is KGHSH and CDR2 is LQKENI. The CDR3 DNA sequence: TGTGCCAGCTCAGGAGGGACAGGGCTAAACACCGGGGAGCTGTTTTTT. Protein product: CASSGGTGLNTGELFF.